One T cell receptor (beta chain) is described in this entry. The antigen it binds to is not known. No clone much larger than this one lies a single base away; base qualities are absent. This specimen comes from a study of T cell responses to AZD1222 COVID-19 vaccine (dated by TCRdb to about 2021). For the study in its entirety: A total of more than 230 trial participants underwent TCR sequencing, of whom about 200 had received two doses of AZD1222 and around 25 had received two doses of the MenACWY control vaccine. Trial participants were enrolled by age into 18-55, 56-69 and 70-plus year subgroups, with around 150, 28 and 57 TCR-sequenced participants respectively.

The sample's time point label, decoded: about 28 days (+/-7) after the second vaccine dose. AZD1222 recipients given second doses at about 4 weeks or at about 12 weeks were pooled, since spike-specific TCR depth and breadth were not found to differ between the two schedules. Vaccinee samples came from UK trials COV001 and COV002, including a single-blind randomized controlled phase 2/3 trial of AZD1222 (ChAdOx1 nCoV-19) in healthy adults. For TCRbeta chain sequencing, PBMC samples were collected from trial participants at day 0 and at day 28 after the second dose. The CDR3 regions of human TCRbeta chains were analyzed by immunosequencing. On the study's bioinformatics: TCRs in the repertoires were matched against a reference library of SARS-CoV-2-specific TCRs that had been generated with the MIRA antigen-specificity platform. Breadth was defined as the fraction of unique TCRs that were SARS-CoV-2-associated, and depth was defined as the fraction of total T cells that were SARS-CoV-2-associated. Using the MIRA data, each spike-specific TCR was assigned both to the spike region to which the TCR was reactive and to a CD4 or CD8 class. Log10-transformed breadth and depth values were compared by one-way ANOVA with Sidak's multiple comparisons tests. The immuneACCESS repertoire file appears here via TCRdb, limited to in-frame rearrangements. These files lack a portion of the clones; in checked studies, under half of the deficit traces to unresolved V genes, and the cause of the others is not known. V and J calls and clone size are copied from that table; D and trimming were computed from the DNA. The table for this sample lists about 150,000 clones; 92% of them were counted only once. The ten largest clones take up roughly 3.3% of the sample.

From the cysteine through the phenylalanine, the CDR3 covers 13 amino acids. Only CDR3 DNA is held: 39 bases, read in frame from base 1. V drops 0 bases and J drops 2 bases, leaving 6 bases in between. The germline V gene encodes CDR1 SGHKS and CDR2 YYEKEE (reference sequence). Paper-wide results and their limitations: Spike-specific TCR breadth and depth rose significantly after two AZD1222 doses compared with day 0 and with MenACWY recipients. Because no day 14 peak-response samples were available, repertoires were characterized only after the peak T cell response. Reportedly, close to half of the unique spike-specific TCRs recognized epitopes lying outside the regions that are mutated in the B.1.351 and B.1.1.7 variants. Participants were mostly white British and included more females than males, and it was suggested by the authors that clonal diversity may have been underestimated. Conclusions about previously exposed vaccinees are limited, since just five or six AZD1222 recipients were seropositive for SARS-CoV-2 at baseline. The vaccine-associated CD4 TCRs covered the entire spike protein, and the dominant responses fell in regions 160-218 and 743-854. In the small 56-69-year group, the increase in depth fell short of significance, most likely because of low power.

Sequenced here: peripheral blood, sampled 28 days after the second AZD1222 dose. The V gene is TRBV5-5 and the J gene is TRBJ2-7; no D gene is confidently identified. The TCR sequence derives from an adult who received the AZD1222 COVID-19 vaccine. The CDR3 amino acid sequence is: CASSLGRTYEQYF. The nucleotide sequence reads TGTGCCAGCAGCTTGGGGCGTACCTACGAGCAGTACTTC.